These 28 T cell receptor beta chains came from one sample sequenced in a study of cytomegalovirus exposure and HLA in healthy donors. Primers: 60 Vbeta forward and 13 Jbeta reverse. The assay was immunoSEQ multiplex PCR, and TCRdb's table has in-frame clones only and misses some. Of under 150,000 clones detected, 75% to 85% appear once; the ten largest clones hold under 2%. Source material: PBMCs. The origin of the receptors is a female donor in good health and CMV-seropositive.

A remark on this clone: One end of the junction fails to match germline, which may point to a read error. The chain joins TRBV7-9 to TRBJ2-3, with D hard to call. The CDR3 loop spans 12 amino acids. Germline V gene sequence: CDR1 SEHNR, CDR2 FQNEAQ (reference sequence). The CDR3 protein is CSSSLNQDTQYF. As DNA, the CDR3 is TGTTCCAGCAGCTTAAACCAGGATACGCAGTATTTT. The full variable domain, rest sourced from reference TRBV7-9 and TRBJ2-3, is DTGVSQNPRHKITKRGQNVTFRCDPISEHNRLYWYRQTLGQGPEFLTYFQNEAQLEKSRLLSDRFSAERPKGSFSTLEIQRTEQGDSAMYLCSSSLNQDTQYFGPGTRLTVL.

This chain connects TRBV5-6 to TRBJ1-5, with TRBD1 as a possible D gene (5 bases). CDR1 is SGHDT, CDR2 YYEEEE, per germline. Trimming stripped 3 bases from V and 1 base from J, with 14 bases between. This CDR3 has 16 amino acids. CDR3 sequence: CASSSSGATSNQPQHF. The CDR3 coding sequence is TGTGCCAGCAGCTCGAGCGGGGCAACAAGCAATCAGCCCCAGCATTTT.

The CDR3 loop is CASSQGQATEAFF. The CDR3 coding sequence is TGTGCCAGCAGCCAAGGACAGGCCACTGAAGCTTTCTTT. The V call is TRBV6-4, the J call TRBJ1-1, with 7 bases aligning to TRBD1. The trim removed 6 bases at V and 4 bases at J, leaving 5 bases unmatched. CDR1 and CDR2 (germline): MRHNA, SNTAGT. This CDR3 is 13 amino acids long.

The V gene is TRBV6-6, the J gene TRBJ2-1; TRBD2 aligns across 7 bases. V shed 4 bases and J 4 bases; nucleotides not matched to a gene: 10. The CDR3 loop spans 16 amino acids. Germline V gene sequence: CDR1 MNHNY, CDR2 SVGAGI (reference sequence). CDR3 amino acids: CASSSDLAVIYNEQFF. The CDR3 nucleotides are TGTGCCAGCAGTTCTGACCTAGCGGTGATTTACAATGAGCAGTTCTTC.

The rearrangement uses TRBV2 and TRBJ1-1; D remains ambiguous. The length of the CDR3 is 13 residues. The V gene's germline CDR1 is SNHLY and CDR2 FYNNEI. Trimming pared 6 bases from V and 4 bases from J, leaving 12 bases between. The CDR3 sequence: CASSAQFVTEAFF. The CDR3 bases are TGTGCCAGCAGCGCCCAGTTTGTCACTGAAGCTTTCTTT.

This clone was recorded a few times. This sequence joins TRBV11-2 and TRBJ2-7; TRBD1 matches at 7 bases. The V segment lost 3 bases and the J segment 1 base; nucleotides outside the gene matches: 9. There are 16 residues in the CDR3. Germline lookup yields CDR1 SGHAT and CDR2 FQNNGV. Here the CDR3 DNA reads TGTGCCAGCAGCTTCGACCGGGACAGCACATCCTACGAGCAGTACTTC. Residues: CASSFDRDSTSYEQYF.

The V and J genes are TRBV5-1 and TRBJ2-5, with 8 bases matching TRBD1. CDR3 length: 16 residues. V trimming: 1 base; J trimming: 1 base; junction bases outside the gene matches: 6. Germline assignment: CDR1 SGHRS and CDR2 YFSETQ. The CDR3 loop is CASSLFQGASQETQYF. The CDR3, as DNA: TGCGCCAGCAGCTTGTTCCAGGGGGCTTCCCAAGAGACCCAGTACTTC.

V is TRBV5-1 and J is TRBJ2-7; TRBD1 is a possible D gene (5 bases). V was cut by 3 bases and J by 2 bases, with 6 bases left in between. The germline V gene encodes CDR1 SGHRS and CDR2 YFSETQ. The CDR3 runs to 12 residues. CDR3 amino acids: CASSSQAYEQYF. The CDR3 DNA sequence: TGCGCCAGCAGCTCACAGGCCTACGAGCAGTACTTC.

CDR3 sequence (DNA): TGTGCCAGCAGTGGGACTAGCGGGGTGGAGACCCAGTACTTC. This sequence encodes CASSGTSGVETQYF. The chain carries TRBV2 and TRBJ2-5, with 12 bases identical to TRBD2. Unmatched junction bases numbered 2, after V lost 4 bases and J lost 5 bases. This CDR3 has 14 amino acids. Germline lookup yields CDR1 SNHLY and CDR2 FYNNEI.

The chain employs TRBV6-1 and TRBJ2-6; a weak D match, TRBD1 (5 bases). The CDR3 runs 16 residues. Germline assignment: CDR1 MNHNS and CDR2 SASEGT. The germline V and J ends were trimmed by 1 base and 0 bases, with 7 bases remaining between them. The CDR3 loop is CASSEDQGSGANVLTF. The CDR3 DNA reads TGTGCCAGCAGTGAAGATCAGGGCTCTGGGGCCAACGTCCTGACTTTC.

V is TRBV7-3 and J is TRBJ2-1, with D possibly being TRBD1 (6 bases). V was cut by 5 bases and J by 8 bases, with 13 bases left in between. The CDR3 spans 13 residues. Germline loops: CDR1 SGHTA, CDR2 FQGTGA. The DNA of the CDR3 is TGTGCCAGCAGCGGCGGCAGGGGCCATGAGCAGTTCTTC. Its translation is CASSGGRGHEQFF.

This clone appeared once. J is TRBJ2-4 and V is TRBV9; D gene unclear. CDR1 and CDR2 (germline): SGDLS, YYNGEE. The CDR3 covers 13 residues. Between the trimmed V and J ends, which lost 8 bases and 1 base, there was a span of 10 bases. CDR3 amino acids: CASSGPAKNIQYF. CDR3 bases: TGTGCCAGTAGTGGGCCTGCCAAAAACATTCAGTACTTC.

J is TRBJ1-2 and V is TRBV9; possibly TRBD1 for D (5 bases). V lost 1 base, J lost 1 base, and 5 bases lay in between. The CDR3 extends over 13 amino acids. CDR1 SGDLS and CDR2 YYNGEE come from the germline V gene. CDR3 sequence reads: CASSVQGNYGYTF. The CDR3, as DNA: TGTGCCAGCAGCGTACAGGGTAACTATGGCTACACCTTC.

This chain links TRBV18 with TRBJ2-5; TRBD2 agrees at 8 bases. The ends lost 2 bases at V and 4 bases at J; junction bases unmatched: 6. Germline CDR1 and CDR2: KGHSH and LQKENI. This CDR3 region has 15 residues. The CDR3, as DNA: TGTGCCAGCTCACCAACGGGACTAGGCGGAGAGACCCAGTACTTC. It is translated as CASSPTGLGGETQYF. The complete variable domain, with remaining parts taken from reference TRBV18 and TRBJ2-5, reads NAGVMQNPRHLVRRRGQEARLRCSPMKGHSHVYWYRQLPEEGLKFMVYLQKENIIDESGMPKERFSAEFPKEGPSILRIQQVVRGDSAAYFCASSPTGLGGETQYFGPGTRLLVL.

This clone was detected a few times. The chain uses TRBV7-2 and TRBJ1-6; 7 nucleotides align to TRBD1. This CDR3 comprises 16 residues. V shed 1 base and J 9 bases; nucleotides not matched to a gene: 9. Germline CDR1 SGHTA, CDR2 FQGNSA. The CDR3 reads CASSLGQGKGGSPLHF. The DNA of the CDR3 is TGTGCCAGCAGCTTAGGACAGGGAAAGGGTGGTTCACCCCTCCACTTT.

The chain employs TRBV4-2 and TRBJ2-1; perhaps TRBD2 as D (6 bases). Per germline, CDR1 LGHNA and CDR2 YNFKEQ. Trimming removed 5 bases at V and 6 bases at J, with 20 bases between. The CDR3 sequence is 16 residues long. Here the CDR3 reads CASSRIGSSSFNEQFF. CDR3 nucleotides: TGTGCCAGCAGCAGAATCGGGAGCAGCAGTTTCAATGAGCAGTTCTTC.

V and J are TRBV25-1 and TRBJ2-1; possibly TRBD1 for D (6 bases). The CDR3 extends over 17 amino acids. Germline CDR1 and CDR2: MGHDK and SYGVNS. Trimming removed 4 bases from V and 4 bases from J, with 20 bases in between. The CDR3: CASSGGQGKGLYNEQFF. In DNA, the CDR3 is TGTGCCAGCAGTGGGGGTCAGGGGAAGGGCCTATACAATGAGCAGTTCTTC.

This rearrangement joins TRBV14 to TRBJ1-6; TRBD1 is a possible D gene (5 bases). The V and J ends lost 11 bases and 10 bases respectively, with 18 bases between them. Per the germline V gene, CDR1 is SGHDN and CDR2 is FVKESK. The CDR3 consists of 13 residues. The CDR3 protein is CASGRVVNSPLHF. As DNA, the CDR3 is TGTGCCTCAGGGAGGGTTGTGAACTCACCCCTCCACTTT.

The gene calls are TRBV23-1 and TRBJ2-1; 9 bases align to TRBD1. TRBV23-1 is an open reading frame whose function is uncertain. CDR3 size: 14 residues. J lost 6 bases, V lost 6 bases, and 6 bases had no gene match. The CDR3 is CASSSGQGRNEQFF. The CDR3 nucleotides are TGCGCCAGCAGCTCGGGACAGGGACGCAATGAGCAGTTCTTC.

This CDR3 reads CASRRGGSYNEQFF. CDR3 coding DNA: TGTGCCAGCAGGCGGGGCGGGTCCTACAATGAGCAGTTCTTC. V and J are TRBV6-5 and TRBJ2-1, with TRBD2 as a possible D gene (6 bases). CDR1 is MNHEY and CDR2 is SVGAGI in the germline V gene. The CDR3 is 14 residues long. Trimming removed 6 bases at V and 1 base at J, with 10 bases between.

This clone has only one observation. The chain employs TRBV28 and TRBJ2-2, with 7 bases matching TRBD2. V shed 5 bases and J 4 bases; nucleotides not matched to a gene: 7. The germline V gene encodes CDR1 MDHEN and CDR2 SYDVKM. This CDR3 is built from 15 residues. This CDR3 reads CASSLGGSGTGELFF. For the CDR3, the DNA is TGTGCCAGCAGTCTGGGGGGGAGTGGCACCGGGGAGCTGTTTTTT. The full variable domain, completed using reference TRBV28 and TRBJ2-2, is DVKVTQSSRYLVKRTGEKVFLECVQDMDHENMFWYRQDPGLGLRLIYFSYDVKMKEKGDIPEGYSVSREKKERFSLILESASTNQTSMYLCASSLGGSGTGELFFGEGSRLTVL.

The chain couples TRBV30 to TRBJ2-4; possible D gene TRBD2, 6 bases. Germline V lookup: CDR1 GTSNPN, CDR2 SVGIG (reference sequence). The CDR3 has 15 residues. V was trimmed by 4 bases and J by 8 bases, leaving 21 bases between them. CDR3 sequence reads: CAWNPTPGVRDIQYF. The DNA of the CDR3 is TGTGCCTGGAATCCCACGCCGGGGGTGAGGGACATTCAGTACTTC. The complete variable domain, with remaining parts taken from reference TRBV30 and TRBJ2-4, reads SQTIHQWPATLVQPVGSPLSLECTVEGTSNPNLYWYRQAAGRGLQLLFYSVGIGQISSEVPQNLSASRPQDRQFILSSKKLLLSDSGFYLCAWNPTPGVRDIQYFGAGTRLSVL.

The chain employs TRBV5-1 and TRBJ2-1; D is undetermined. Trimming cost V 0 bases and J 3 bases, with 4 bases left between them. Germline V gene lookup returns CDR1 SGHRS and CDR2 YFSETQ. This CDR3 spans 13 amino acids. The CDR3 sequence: CASSLGSYNEQFF. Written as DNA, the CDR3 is TGCGCCAGCAGCTTGGGCAGCTACAATGAGCAGTTCTTC. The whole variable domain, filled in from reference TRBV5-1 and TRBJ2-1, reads KAGVTQTPRYLIKTRGQQVTLSCSPISGHRSVSWYQQTPGQGLQFLFEYFSETQRNKGNFPGRFSGRQFSNSRSEMNVSTLELGDSALYLCASSLGSYNEQFFGPGTRLTVL.

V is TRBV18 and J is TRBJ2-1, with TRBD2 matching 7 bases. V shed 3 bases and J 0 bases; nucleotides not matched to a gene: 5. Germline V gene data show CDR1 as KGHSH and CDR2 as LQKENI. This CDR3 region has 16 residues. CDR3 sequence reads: CASSPRRGSSYNEQFF. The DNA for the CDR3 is TGTGCCAGCTCACCCCGGCGGGGGAGCTCCTACAATGAGCAGTTCTTC.

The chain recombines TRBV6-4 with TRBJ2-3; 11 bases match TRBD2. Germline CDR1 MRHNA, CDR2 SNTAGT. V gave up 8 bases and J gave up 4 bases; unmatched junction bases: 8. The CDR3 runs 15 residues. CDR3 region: CASSIAGGSADTQYF. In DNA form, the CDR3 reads TGTGCCAGCTCTATAGCGGGAGGGAGCGCAGATACGCAGTATTTT.

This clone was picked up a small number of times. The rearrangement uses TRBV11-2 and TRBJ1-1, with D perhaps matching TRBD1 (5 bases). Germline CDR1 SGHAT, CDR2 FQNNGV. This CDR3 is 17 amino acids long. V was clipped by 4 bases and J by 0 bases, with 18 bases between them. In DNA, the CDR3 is TGTGCCAGCAGCTCTTATAGTGGGACTTTGATGAACACTGAAGCTTTCTTT. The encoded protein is CASSSYSGTLMNTEAFF.

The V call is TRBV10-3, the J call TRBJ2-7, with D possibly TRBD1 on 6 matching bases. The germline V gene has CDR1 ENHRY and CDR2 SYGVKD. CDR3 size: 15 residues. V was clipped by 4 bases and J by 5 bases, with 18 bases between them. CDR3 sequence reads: CAISAKSGQSDEQYF. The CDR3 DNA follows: TGTGCCATCAGTGCAAAGTCCGGACAGTCTGACGAGCAGTACTTC.

The CDR3 sequence is CASSPGTGDLRSTEAFF. The CDR3 DNA sequence: TGTGCCAGCAGCCCCGGGACAGGGGACCTCCGGTCTACTGAAGCTTTCTTT. The V call is TRBV5-4, the J call TRBJ1-1; 10 bases are shared with TRBD1. V gave up 4 bases and J gave up 5 bases; unmatched junction bases: 14. The CDR3 is made up of 17 amino acids. From germline, CDR1 is SGHNT and CDR2 YYREEE (reference sequence).